This passage covers 8 T cell receptor beta chains from one sample sequenced in a study of long-term antiretroviral therapy in people with HIV. Survey-level immunoSEQ v3.0 assays were run. Clones were read by immunoSEQ multiplex PCR, and TCRdb kept only the in-frame ones, dropping some. Seen here are about 9,700 clones, 70% to 80% observed once, and the top ten hold 20%. Source: unsorted PBMCs, taken 1.8 years before starting antiretroviral therapy. The origin of the receptors is a man in his forties or fifties with HIV.

This chain connects TRBV19 to TRBJ1-1; D unresolved. Trimming took off 5 bases at V and 0 bases at J, with 10 bases between the two ends. This CDR3 is 14 amino acids long. Germline V lookup: CDR1 LNHDA, CDR2 SQIVND (reference sequence). In DNA, the CDR3 is TGTGCCAGTAGTGACCAGCTCATGAACACTGAAGCTTTCTTT. It encodes CASSDQLMNTEAFF. The full variable domain, with the rest looked up from reference TRBV19 and TRBJ1-1, is DGGITQSPKYLFRKEGQNVTLSCEQNLNHDAMYWYRQDPGQGLRLIYYSQIVNDFQKGDIAEGYSVSREKKESFPLTVTSAQKNPTAFYLCASSDQLMNTEAFFGQGTRLTVV.

This sequence joins TRBV12-5 and TRBJ1-5; 9 bases are a match to TRBD1. The CDR3 contains 14 residues. Germline loops: CDR1 LGHNT, CDR2 FRNRAP. The junction had 5 bases not matched to a gene; V was cut back by 6 bases and J by 5 bases. In DNA form, the CDR3 reads TGTGCTAGTGGCCGGGACAGGGTCGATCAGCCCCAGCATTTT. This codes for CASGRDRVDQPQHF.

V and J are TRBV5-4 and TRBJ2-7; 9 nucleotides line up with TRBD1. Germline loops: CDR1 SGHNT, CDR2 YYREEE (reference sequence). The trim removed 4 bases at V and 5 bases at J, leaving 7 bases unmatched. The CDR3 covers 14 residues. The CDR3: CASSTGTGSDEQYF. CDR3 in DNA: TGTGCCAGCAGCACAGGGACAGGGTCGGACGAGCAGTACTTC.

This chain joins TRBV5-4 and TRBJ1-6; 7 bases are a match to TRBD1. This CDR3 has 17 amino acids. J lost 0 bases, V lost 0 bases, and 3 bases had no gene match. CDR1 and CDR2 (germline): SGHNT, YYREEE (reference sequence). DNA of the CDR3: TGTGCCAGCAGCTTGGCGCAGGGGGGCTCCTATAATTCACCCCTCCACTTT. Translated: CASSLAQGGSYNSPLHF.

The gene calls are TRBV5-6 and TRBJ2-7; 7 nucleotides align to TRBD1. Germline trimming cut 3 bases from V and 4 bases from J; bases unmatched to any gene: 10. The CDR3 runs 15 residues. In germline, CDR1 is SGHDT, CDR2 YYEEEE. CDR3 sequence (DNA): TGTGCCAGCAGCTCCGGACAGGAGGCCCTTTACGAGCAGTACTTC. Encoded protein: CASSSGQEALYEQYF. The variable domain in full, with the rest retrieved from reference TRBV5-6 and TRBJ2-7, is DAGVTQSPTHLIKTRGQQVTLRCSPKSGHDTVSWYQQALGQGPQFIFQYYEEEERQRGNFPDRFSGHQFPNYSSELNVNALLLGDSALYLCASSSGQEALYEQYFGPGTRLTVT.

The chain joins TRBV18 to TRBJ1-2; D is unresolved. Germline V gives CDR1 KGHSH, CDR2 LQKENI. V was clipped by 3 bases and J by 0 bases, with 11 bases between them. The length of the CDR3 is 15 residues. CDR3 sequence: CASSPGRTSNYGYTF. In nucleotides, the CDR3 is TGTGCCAGCTCACCCGGCAGAACCTCTAACTATGGCTACACCTTC. Using reference TRBV18 and TRBJ1-2 for the parts outside the CDR3, the full variable domain is NAGVMQNPRHLVRRRGQEARLRCSPMKGHSHVYWYRQLPEEGLKFMVYLQKENIIDESGMPKERFSAEFPKEGPSILRIQQVVRGDSAAYFCASSPGRTSNYGYTFGSGTRLTVV.

V usage is TRBV5-8 and J usage is TRBJ2-7; D unresolved. V was clipped by 3 bases and J by 1 base, with 8 bases between them. The length of the CDR3 is 13 residues. Germline V gene sequence: CDR1 SGHTS, CDR2 YDEGEE. CDR3 sequence: CASSSGRSYEQYF. As DNA, the CDR3 is TGTGCCAGCAGCTCCGGACGGTCCTACGAGCAGTACTTC.

This chain links TRBV5-8 with TRBJ1-6; TRBD1 matches at 9 bases. Per germline, CDR1 SGHTS and CDR2 YDEGEE. The CDR3 contains 19 residues. J lost 0 bases, V lost 0 bases, and 7 bases had no gene match. The CDR3 here is CASSLEGQGFASYNSPLHF. The CDR3 bases are TGTGCCAGCAGCTTGGAGGGACAGGGTTTCGCCTCCTATAATTCACCCCTCCACTTT.